Presented here are 23 T cell receptor beta chains from one specimen sequenced in a study of identical twins. TCRdb re-called the 5' RACE reads through MiXCR, storing one row per CDR3 protein. The table includes about 190,000 distinct CDR3 sequences, about 16% detected once. These same data were also listed under a study on T cells expressing NK-cell markers.

Sequencing input: CD8+ T cells sorted from blood. These receptors originate from a woman aged 18 to 35 in good health.

This chain uses TRBV6-5 with TRBJ1-1; D call uncertain. This CDR3 is 14 amino acids long. CDR1 MNHEY and CDR2 SVGAGI come from the germline V gene. Between the trimmed V and J ends, which lost 2 bases and 1 base, there was a span of 8 bases. The CDR3 nucleotides are TGTGCCAGCAGTTACAATCAAAGGAACACTGAAGCTTTCTTT. Amino acids: CASSYNQRNTEAFF.

This clonotype has just a few counts. V usage is TRBV29-1 and J usage is TRBJ1-2; weak D call: TRBD1 (6 bases). Trimming removed 2 bases from V and 2 bases from J, with 6 bases in between. The CDR3 length is 12 residues. Germline CDR1 SQVTM, CDR2 ANQGSEA. CDR3 in amino acids: CSVEQGNYGYTF. CDR3 nucleotide sequence: TGCAGCGTTGAACAGGGGAACTATGGCTACACCTTC. Filled out from reference TRBV29-1 and TRBJ1-2, the complete variable domain reads SAVISQKPSRDICQRGTSLTIQCQVDSQVTMMFWYRQQPGQSLTLIATANQGSEATYESGFVIDKFPISRPNLTFSTLTVSNMSPEDSSIYLCSVEQGNYGYTFGSGTRLTVV.

The J gene is TRBJ1-2, the V gene TRBV7-6; tentative D call: TRBD1 (6 bases). Germline CDR1 reads SGHVS; CDR2 reads FNYEAQ. The CDR3 covers 14 residues. The V end lost 5 bases, the J end lost 0 bases, and 10 bases lay between the germline ends. CDR3: CASSPRGPNYGYTF. In DNA form, the CDR3 reads TGTGCCAGCAGCCCCAGGGGACCTAACTATGGCTACACCTTC.

This chain joins TRBV7-9 and TRBJ2-3; D remains ambiguous. The CDR3 consists of 13 residues. Deletions cut 5 bases from V and 6 bases from J, with 12 bases between. Germline lookup yields CDR1 SEHNR and CDR2 FQNEAQ (reference sequence). The CDR3 reads CASSLNSEDTQYF. The CDR3 nucleotides read TGTGCCAGCAGCCTCAATTCGGAGGATACGCAGTATTTT.

This clonotype was seen ten or more times. The rearrangement links TRBV5-5 to TRBJ2-1, with a weak D call TRBD1 (5 bases). Trimming shortened V by 0 bases and J by 4 bases, and 5 bases separated the two germline ends. From germline, CDR1 is SGHKS and CDR2 YYEKEE (reference sequence). This CDR3 is built from 13 residues. CDR3 residues: CASSLGQYNEQFF. Written as DNA, the CDR3 is TGTGCCAGCAGCTTGGGACAGTACAATGAGCAGTTCTTC.

This clonotype was detected a few times. J is TRBJ1-5 and V is TRBV7-8; no reliable D call. Trimming removed 5 bases at V and 0 bases at J, with 8 bases between. Germline lookup yields CDR1 SGHVS and CDR2 FQNEAQ. The CDR3 contains 14 residues. CDR3 protein: CASSRSYSNQPQHF. The CDR3 DNA sequence: TGTGCCAGCAGCCGGTCGTATAGCAATCAGCCCCAGCATTTT.

This chain joins TRBV20-1 and TRBJ2-7; TRBD1 agrees at 7 bases. J gave up 3 bases and V 6 bases, and 8 bases lay outside the gene matches. The CDR3 runs 13 residues. CDR1 is DFQATT and CDR2 is SNEGSKA in the germline V gene (reference sequence). This CDR3 reads CSAETGTDYEQYF. The DNA of the CDR3 is TGCAGTGCGGAAACCGGGACAGACTACGAGCAGTACTTC.

This clonotype was counted a few times. V is TRBV11-2 and J is TRBJ2-1; either TRBD1 or TRBD2 may fit D (5 bases each). The V gene's germline CDR1 is SGHAT and CDR2 FQNNGV. The CDR3 consists of 17 residues. Deletions cut 5 bases from V and 0 bases from J, with 17 bases between. CDR3 sequence: CASSGVEGLGSYNEQFF. Written as DNA, the CDR3 is TGTGCCAGCAGCGGGGTCGAGGGGCTGGGCTCCTACAATGAGCAGTTCTTC.

This clonotype was observed a few times. The rearrangement uses TRBV7-9 and TRBJ2-1, with 9 bases aligning to TRBD2. Trimming took 1 base from V and 15 from J; bases not matched to a gene: 13. CDR3 size: 15 residues. From germline, CDR1 is SEHNR and CDR2 FQNEAQ (reference sequence). CDR3 nucleotide sequence: TGTGCCAGCAGCTTAGGTGGTCTAGCGGGAATGTCTCCGTTCTTC. Its translation: CASSLGGLAGMSPFF.

This clonotype was seen at least ten times. In DNA, the CDR3 is TGCGCCAGCAGCCAGAGCTACAATGAGCAGTTCTTC. Translating gives CASSQSYNEQFF. The genes are TRBV4-3 and TRBJ2-1; D is unresolved. The CDR3 consists of 12 residues. The V gene's germline CDR1 is LGHNA and CDR2 YSLEER. Between the trimmed V and J ends, which lost 3 bases and 3 bases, there was a span of 3 bases.

V and J are TRBV12-3 or TRBV12-4 and TRBJ1-6; D is unresolved. The CDR3 loop spans 15 amino acids. V lost 6 bases and J lost 2, with 11 bases in between. In DNA, the CDR3 is TGTGCCAGCAGCCCATTCAGCGCCTATAATTCACCCCTCCACTTT. Residues: CASSPFSAYNSPLHF.

This clonotype was counted only a few times. The rearrangement links TRBV11-2 to TRBJ1-1; D gene unclear. The ends were cut back, 0 bases at V and 6 bases at J, with 8 bases in the middle. CDR3 size: 13 residues. From germline, CDR1 is SGHAT and CDR2 FQNNGV. Here the CDR3 DNA reads TGTGCCAGCAGCTTAGATTTAGGGTCTGAAGCTTTCTTT. Amino acids: CASSLDLGSEAFF.

The chain recombines TRBV20-1 with TRBJ2-7, with D perhaps matching TRBD1 (6 bases). V was trimmed by 0 bases and J by 4 bases, leaving 16 bases between them. CDR3 length: 15 amino acids. The V gene's germline CDR1 is DFQATT and CDR2 SNEGSKA (reference sequence). In DNA, the CDR3 is TGCAGTGCTAGAGACCAGGGGACAATTCGTTACGAGCAGTACTTC. This codes for CSARDQGTIRYEQYF.

CDR3 coding DNA: TGTGCCAGCAGCTCAACAGGGGAGCCCCAGCATTTT. Its protein is CASSSTGEPQHF. The chain couples TRBV11-3 to TRBJ1-5, with 7 positions matching TRBD1. The CDR3 is 12 residues long. V was clipped by 4 bases and J by 8 bases; unmatched bases: 2. Germline CDR1 SGHNT, CDR2 YENEEA.

A few counts support this clonotype. V and J are TRBV11-1 and TRBJ2-3; TRBD2 matches at 7 bases. CDR3 length equals 18 residues. Trimming took 4 bases from V and 0 from J; bases not matched to a gene: 13. Per the germline V gene, CDR1 is SGHAT and CDR2 is FQDESV (reference sequence). In DNA, the CDR3 is TGTGCCAGCAGCTCAACAGTCGCTAGCGGCCCGAGCACAGATACGCAGTATTTT. Protein product: CASSSTVASGPSTDTQYF.

This clonotype was seen a few times. The chain uses TRBV20-1 and TRBJ1-2; 7 nucleotides line up with TRBD1. Germline-derived CDR1 and CDR2 are DFQATT and SNEGSKA (reference sequence). J was trimmed by 8 bases and V by 1 base; bases with no gene match: 7. This CDR3 is built from 13 residues. The CDR3 loop reads CSARVGGAEGYTF. Here the CDR3 DNA reads TGCAGTGCTAGAGTAGGGGGCGCCGAAGGCTACACCTTC.

The rearrangement uses TRBV7-2 and TRBJ2-7; D perhaps matches TRBD2 (6 bases). The CDR3 covers 15 residues. Trimming left V 4 bases short and J 3 bases short, with 16 bases between. Germline V lookup: CDR1 SGHTA, CDR2 FQGNSA. CDR3 protein: CASSSGTYVNYEQYF. The CDR3 DNA reads as TGTGCCAGCAGCTCCGGGACTTACGTGAACTACGAGCAGTACTTC.

The chain couples TRBV9 to TRBJ2-1, with D possibly TRBD1 on 5 matching bases. V gave up 3 bases and J gave up 1 base, with 14 bases separating them. From germline, CDR1 is SGDLS and CDR2 YYNGEE. This CDR3 contains 16 residues. CDR3 sequence: CASSARSTVSYNEQFF. The DNA for the CDR3 is TGTGCCAGCAGCGCTCGGTCGACAGTATCCTACAATGAGCAGTTCTTC.

This clonotype was found a few times. This rearrangement joins TRBV7-8 to TRBJ2-5; maybe TRBD2 (6 bases). The V and J ends lost 1 base and 3 bases respectively, with 12 bases between them. The CDR3 totals 15 residues. Germline CDR1 and CDR2: SGHVS and FQNEAQ. CDR3 residues: CASSLGLALKETQYF. DNA for the CDR3: TGTGCCAGCAGCTTAGGCCTAGCGTTAAAAGAGACCCAGTACTTC.

This clonotype was seen more than once but under ten times. The V gene is TRBV11-1, the J gene TRBJ2-1; D is unclear. V lost 5 bases and J 4 bases, leaving 24 bases between the germline ends. The CDR3 is 18 amino acids. Germline CDR1 reads SGHAT; CDR2 reads FQDESV (reference sequence). CDR3 DNA sequence: TGTGCCAGCAGCAAAGGAAACAGTGTACTCGATTCATACAATGAGCAGTTCTTC. Encoded protein: CASSKGNSVLDSYNEQFF.

There are a few counts of this clonotype. The gene calls are TRBV12-3 or TRBV12-4 and TRBJ2-1; D is undetermined. With 3 bases removed from V and 10 bases from J, the gap between germline ends came to 10 bases. The CDR3 runs 12 residues. For the CDR3, the DNA is TGTGCCAGCAGTTTTAGCTGGAACGAGCAGTTCTTC. Translation gives CASSFSWNEQFF.

This clonotype was seen a few times. One end of the junction does not line up with germline, which may come from a read error. The gene calls are TRBV10-1 and TRBJ2-1; D unresolved. In germline, CDR1 is WNHNN, CDR2 SYGVQD (reference sequence). The CDR3 runs 8 residues. As DNA, the CDR3 is TGCGCTATCTATGAGGAGTTCTTC. Protein product: CAIYEEFF.

There are many counts of this clonotype. The rearrangement uses TRBV6-5 and TRBJ2-1; D remains unclear. The CDR3 is 13 amino acids. Per the germline V gene, CDR1 is MNHEY and CDR2 is SVGAGI. The V and J ends lost 0 bases and 7 bases respectively, with 7 bases between them. The chain's CDR3 is CASSYSTGNEQFF. The CDR3 region has the DNA TGTGCCAGCAGTTACTCGACCGGGAATGAGCAGTTCTTC.